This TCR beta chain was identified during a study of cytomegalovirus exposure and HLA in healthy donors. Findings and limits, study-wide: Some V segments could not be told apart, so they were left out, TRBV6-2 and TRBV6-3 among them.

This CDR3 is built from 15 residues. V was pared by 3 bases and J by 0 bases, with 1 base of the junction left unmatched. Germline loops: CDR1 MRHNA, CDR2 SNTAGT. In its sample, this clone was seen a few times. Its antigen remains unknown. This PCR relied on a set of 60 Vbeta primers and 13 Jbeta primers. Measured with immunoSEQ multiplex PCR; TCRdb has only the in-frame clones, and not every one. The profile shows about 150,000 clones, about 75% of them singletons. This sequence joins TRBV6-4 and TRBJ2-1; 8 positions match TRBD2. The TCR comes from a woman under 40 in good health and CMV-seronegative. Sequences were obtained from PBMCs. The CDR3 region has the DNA TGTGCCAGCAGTGAGGCGGGGGGCTCCTACAATGAGCAGTTCTTC. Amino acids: CASSEAGGSYNEQFF.